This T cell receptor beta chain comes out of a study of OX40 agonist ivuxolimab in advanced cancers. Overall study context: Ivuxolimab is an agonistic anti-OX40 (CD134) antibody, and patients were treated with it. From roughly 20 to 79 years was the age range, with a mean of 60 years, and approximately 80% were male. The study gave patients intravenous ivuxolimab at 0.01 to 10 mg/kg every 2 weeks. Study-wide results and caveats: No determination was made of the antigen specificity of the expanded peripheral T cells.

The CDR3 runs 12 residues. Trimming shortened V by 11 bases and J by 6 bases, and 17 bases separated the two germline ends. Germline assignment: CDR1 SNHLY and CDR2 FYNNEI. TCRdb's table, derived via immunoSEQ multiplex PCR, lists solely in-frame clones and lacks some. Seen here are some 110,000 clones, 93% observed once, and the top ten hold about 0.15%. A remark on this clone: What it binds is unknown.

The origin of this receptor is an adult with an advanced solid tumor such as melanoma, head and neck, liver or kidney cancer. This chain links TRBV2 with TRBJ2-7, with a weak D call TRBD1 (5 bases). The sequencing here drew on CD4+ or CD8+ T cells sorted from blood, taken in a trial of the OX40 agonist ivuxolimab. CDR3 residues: CAVAVRVIEQYF. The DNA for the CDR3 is TGTGCCGTTGCGGTCAGGGTGATCGAGCAGTACTTC.